This T cell receptor (beta chain) was sequenced for a study of blood T cell repertoires in COVID-19. Study-wide background: T cells, B-cell-depleted T cells, or PBMCs supplied cDNA or gDNA.

The CDR3 length is 13 residues. The V and J ends lost 4 bases and 0 bases respectively, with 7 bases between them. Germline CDR1 is SGHKS and CDR2 is YYEKEE (reference sequence). The protocol was immunoSEQ multiplex PCR, while the TCRdb copy is restricted to in-frame clones and leaves out a portion. Of about 33,000 clones listed, more than 70% are singletons. The clonotype originates from a human donor in a cohort sampled during active COVID-19. V gene TRBV5-5 combines with J gene TRBJ1-1; no clear D. The sample taken for sequencing was peripheral blood. The CDR3 protein is CASSGEMNTEAFF. The CDR3 nucleotides read TGTGCCAGCAGCGGGGAGATGAACACTGAAGCTTTCTTT.